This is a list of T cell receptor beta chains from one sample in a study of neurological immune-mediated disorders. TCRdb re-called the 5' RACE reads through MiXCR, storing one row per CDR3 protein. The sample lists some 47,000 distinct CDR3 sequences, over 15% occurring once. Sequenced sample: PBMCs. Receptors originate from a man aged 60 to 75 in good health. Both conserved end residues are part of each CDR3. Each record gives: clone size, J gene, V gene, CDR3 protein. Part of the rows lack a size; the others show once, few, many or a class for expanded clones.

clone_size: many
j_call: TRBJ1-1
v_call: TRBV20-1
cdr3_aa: CSARDTGSGGAEAFF

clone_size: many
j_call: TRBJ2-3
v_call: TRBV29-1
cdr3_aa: CSVDTSGKSTDTQYF

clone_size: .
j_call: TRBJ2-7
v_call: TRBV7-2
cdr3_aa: CASSSGQGGSYEQYF

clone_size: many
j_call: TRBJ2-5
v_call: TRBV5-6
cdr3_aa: CASSRTGWETQYF

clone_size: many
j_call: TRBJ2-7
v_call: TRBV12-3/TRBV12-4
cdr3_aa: CASRASGSGTYEQYF

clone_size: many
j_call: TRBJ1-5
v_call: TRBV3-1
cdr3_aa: CASSHGRQNQPQHF

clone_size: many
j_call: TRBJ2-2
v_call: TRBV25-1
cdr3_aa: CASSGKTGVTGELFF

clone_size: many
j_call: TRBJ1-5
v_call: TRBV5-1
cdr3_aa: CASSWETGGDQPQHF

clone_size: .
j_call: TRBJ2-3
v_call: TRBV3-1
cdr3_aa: CASSPRMTTRTDTQYF

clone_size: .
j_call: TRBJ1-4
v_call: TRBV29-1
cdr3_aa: CGVGRDGEKLFF

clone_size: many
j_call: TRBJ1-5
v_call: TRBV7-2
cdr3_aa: CASRTGTGNQPQHF

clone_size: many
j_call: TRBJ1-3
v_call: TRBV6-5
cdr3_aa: CASSYSGSSGNTIYF

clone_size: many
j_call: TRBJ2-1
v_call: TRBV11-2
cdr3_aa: CASSLEDSVQFF

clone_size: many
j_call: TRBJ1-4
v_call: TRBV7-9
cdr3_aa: CASSLGPPLPTNEKLFF

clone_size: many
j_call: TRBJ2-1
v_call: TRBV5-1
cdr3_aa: CASSLGRLAENNEQFF

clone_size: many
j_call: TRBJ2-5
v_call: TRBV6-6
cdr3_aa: CALGGLRETQYF

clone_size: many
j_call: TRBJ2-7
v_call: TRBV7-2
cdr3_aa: CASSLASLDSSYEQYF

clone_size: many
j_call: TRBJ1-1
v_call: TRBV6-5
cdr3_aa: CASTGTLNTEAFF

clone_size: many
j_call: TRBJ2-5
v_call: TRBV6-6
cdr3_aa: CASSYEGVGAQYF

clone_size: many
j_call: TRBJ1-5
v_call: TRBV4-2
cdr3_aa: CASSQEGDNQPQHF

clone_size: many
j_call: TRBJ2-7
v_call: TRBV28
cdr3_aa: CASSFWGASSYEQYF

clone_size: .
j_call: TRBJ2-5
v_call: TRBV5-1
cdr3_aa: CASSFSPMQGSETQYF

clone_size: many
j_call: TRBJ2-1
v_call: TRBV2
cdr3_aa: CASRLDSNNEQFF

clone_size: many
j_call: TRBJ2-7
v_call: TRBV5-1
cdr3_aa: CASSLGLLSGEQYF

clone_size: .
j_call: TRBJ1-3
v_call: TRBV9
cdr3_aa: CASSASPQGNTIYF

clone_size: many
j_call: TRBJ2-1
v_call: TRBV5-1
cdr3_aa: CASSLRASGDGEQFF

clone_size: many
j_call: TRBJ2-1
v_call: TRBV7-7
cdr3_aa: CASSPDRAGNEQFF

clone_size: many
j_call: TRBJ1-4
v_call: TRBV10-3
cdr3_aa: CASQGQPNEKLFF

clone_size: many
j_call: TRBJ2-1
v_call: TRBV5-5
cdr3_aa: CASSPIAGVYNEQFF

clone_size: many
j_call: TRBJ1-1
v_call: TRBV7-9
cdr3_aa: CASSFSSVDTEAFF

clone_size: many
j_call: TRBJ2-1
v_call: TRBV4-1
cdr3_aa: CASSLGLAYYNEQFF

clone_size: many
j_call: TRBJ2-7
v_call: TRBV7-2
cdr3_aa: CASSTDRVYEQYF

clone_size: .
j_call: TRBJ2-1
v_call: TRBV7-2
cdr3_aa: CASSAGQSYNEQFF

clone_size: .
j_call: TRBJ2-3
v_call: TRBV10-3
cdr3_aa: CAIRELANRGTQYF

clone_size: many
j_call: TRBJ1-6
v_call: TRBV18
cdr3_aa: CASSRDSNNSPLHF

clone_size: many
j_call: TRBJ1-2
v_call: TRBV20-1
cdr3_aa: CSAGDGYTF

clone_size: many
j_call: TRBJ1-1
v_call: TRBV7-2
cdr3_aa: CASSRPRGQTEAFF

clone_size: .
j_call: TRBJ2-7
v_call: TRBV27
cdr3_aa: CASSLFRVQGLGEQYF

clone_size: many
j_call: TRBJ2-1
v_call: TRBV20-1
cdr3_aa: CSATGQGSEQFF

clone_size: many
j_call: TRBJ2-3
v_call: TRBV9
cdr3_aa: CASSVANLAGSADTQYF

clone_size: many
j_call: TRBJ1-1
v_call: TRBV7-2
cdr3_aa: CASSLVGTLEAFF